This T cell receptor (beta chain) was captured by sequencing in a study of low-dose radiotherapy and immunotherapy resistance in tumors. Primers targeting TRAV and TRBV primed first-strand cDNA, covering alpha and beta chains. TCR amplification involved about 20 PCR cycles with a constant-region primer and V-primer adapter. From the reads, TCRdb called clonotypes with MiXCR, one entry per CDR3 protein. Of more than 85,000 distinct CDR3 sequences in the sample, around 9.2% were seen once. Described time point: before trial treatment. Nivolumab, ipilimumab, aspirin, low-dose cyclophosphamide and low-dose radiotherapy were given to donors. CDR1 and CDR2 from the germline V gene are LGHNA and YSLEER. This CDR3 contains 14 residues. Details on this clonotype: A far larger clone is a single base away, which makes a read error likely.

This TCR was recovered from a male donor with prostate cancer. This rearrangement joins TRBV4-3 to TRBJ2-7; TRBD2 matches at 7 bases. The sequences come from PBMCs, collected before treatment. CDR3 nucleotide sequence: TGCGTCAGCAGCCGGGAGGAGAGCTCCTACGAGCAGTACTTC. Translation: CVSSREESSYEQYF.